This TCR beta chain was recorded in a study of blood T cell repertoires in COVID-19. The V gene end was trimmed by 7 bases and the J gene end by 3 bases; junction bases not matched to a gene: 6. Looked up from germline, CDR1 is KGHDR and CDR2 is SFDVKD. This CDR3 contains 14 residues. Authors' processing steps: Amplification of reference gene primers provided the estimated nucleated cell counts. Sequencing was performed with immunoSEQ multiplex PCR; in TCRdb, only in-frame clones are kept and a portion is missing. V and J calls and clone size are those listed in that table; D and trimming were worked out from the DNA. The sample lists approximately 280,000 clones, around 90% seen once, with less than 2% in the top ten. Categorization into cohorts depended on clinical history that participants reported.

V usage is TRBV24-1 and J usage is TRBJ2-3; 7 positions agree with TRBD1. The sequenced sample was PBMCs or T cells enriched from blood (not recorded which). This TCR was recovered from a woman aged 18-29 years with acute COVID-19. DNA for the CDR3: TGTGCCACCAGCCAATCAGGGGGAACAGATACGCAGTATTTT. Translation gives CATSQSGGTDTQYF.